This T cell receptor beta chain is drawn from a study of identical twins. Study-wide findings and caveats: Researchers reported excess low generation probability among twin-shared out-of-frame alpha sequences. Models came in too low on out-of-frame TCR alpha sharing in monozygotic twins. Because invariant MAIT and iNKT cells could be present, zero-insertion analyses could be partly confounded.

Note on this clonotype: What it binds is not known.

The CDR3 loop spans 10 amino acids. Germline loops: CDR1 DFQATT, CDR2 SNEGSKA (reference sequence). Between the trimmed V and J ends, which lost 4 bases and 10 bases, there was a span of 10 bases. TCRdb re-called the 5' RACE reads through MiXCR, storing one row per CDR3 protein. The sample has 750,000 to 950,000 distinct CDR3 sequences, roughly an eighth seen once. All of the donors were Caucasians in good health. This same sample was also part of a study on yellow fever vaccine responses in identical twins.

This sequence joins TRBV20-1 and TRBJ1-1, with D perhaps matching TRBD1 (5 bases). Specimen: PBMCs. The source of this sequence is a woman younger than 30 in good health. CDR3 residues: CSATVQGAFF. CDR3 bases: TGCAGTGCTACTGTTCAGGGAGCTTTCTTT.